What follows are 21 T cell receptor beta chains derived from one specimen sequenced in a study of T cell responses to AZD1222 COVID-19 vaccine. Some clones are missing from TCRdb's copy, which holds only in-frame ones; the method was immunoSEQ multiplex PCR. The sample has some 150,000 clones; roughly 86% are singletons. Sequencing used peripheral blood, obtained 28 days after the second AZD1222 dose. The receptors were gathered from an adult who received the AZD1222 COVID-19 vaccine.

V gene TRBV11-1 combines with J gene TRBJ2-7; no definite D call. The CDR3 has 14 residues. The germline V gene encodes CDR1 SGHAT and CDR2 FQDESV (reference sequence). V was cut by 3 bases and J by 6 bases, with 15 bases left in between. CDR3 in amino acids: CASSFGSLAGEQYF. CDR3 DNA sequence: TGTGCCAGCAGCTTTGGTTCACTCGCCGGCGAGCAGTACTTC.

In nucleotides, the CDR3 is TGTGCCAGCAGCGAGGGACTAGCGGCCACAGATACGCAGTATTTT. It codes for CASSEGLAATDTQYF. The chain recombines TRBV2 with TRBJ2-3; the match to TRBD2 covers 11 bases. This CDR3 region has 15 residues. V dropped 6 bases and J dropped 2; count of bases not matched to a gene: 4. In germline, CDR1 is SNHLY, CDR2 FYNNEI.

V gene TRBV10-3 combines with J gene TRBJ2-3; tentatively, D is TRBD2 (5 bases). The CDR3 is made up of 12 amino acids. CDR1 and CDR2 from the germline V gene are ENHRY and SYGVKD. Trimming cost V 5 bases and J 5 bases, with 8 bases left between them. Written as DNA, the CDR3 is TGTGCCATCAGTTGGGCGGGAGATACGCAGTATTTT. Translated: CAISWAGDTQYF.

This sequence joins TRBV18 and TRBJ2-1; D not resolved. This CDR3 contains 16 residues. The V end was cut by 4 bases, the J end by 0 bases, with 13 bases between. The germline V gene has CDR1 KGHSH and CDR2 LQKENI. CDR3 in amino acids: CASSLTHTDSYNEQFF. CDR3 DNA: TGTGCCAGCTCACTAACGCACACCGACTCCTACAATGAGCAGTTCTTC.

The chain is built from TRBV9 and TRBJ2-1; 8 bases line up with TRBD2. There are 14 residues in the CDR3. The ends lost 6 bases at V and 4 bases at J; junction bases unmatched: 6. The germline CDR1 and CDR2 sequences are SGDLS and YYNGEE. The CDR3, as DNA: TGTGCCAGCACCACTAGCGGATCGTACAATGAGCAGTTCTTC. Translated: CASTTSGSYNEQFF.

This clone was observed at least ten times. The chain links TRBV2 to TRBJ1-5; 7 nucleotides match TRBD1. The V and J ends lost 8 bases and 3 bases, in that order; junction bases with no gene match: 7. The CDR3 runs to 14 residues. Germline CDR1 reads SNHLY; CDR2 reads FYNNEI. The CDR3 spells CASARDSSNQPQHF. CDR3 bases: TGTGCCAGCGCCCGGGACAGCTCCAATCAGCCCCAGCATTTT. The full variable domain, rest sourced from reference TRBV2 and TRBJ1-5, is EPEVTQTPSHQVTQMGQEVILRCVPISNHLYFYWYRQILGQKVEFLVSFYNNEISEKSEIFDDQFSVERPDGSNFTLKIRSTKLEDSAMYFCASARDSSNQPQHFGDGTRLSIL.

This chain connects TRBV5-8 to TRBJ2-1; D gene uncertain. Germline V CDR1 and CDR2: SGHTS, YDEGEE. V was clipped by 0 bases and J by 9 bases, with 7 bases between them. The CDR3 spans 12 residues. As DNA, the CDR3 is TGTGCCAGCAGCTTGGCTGGTCCTGAGCAGTTCTTC. Translation gives CASSLAGPEQFF.

This clone is a singleton in its sample. The rearrangement links TRBV1 to TRBJ2-3. TRBV1 is listed as a pseudogene. The CDR3 is made up of 14 amino acids. The CDR3 is CTSRVGPSTDTQYF. CDR3 bases: TGCACCAGCAGGGTGGGTCCTAGCACAGATACGCAGTATTTT.

The chain couples TRBV5-1 to TRBJ2-7, with a tentative D call TRBD1 (6 bases). The germline V and J ends were trimmed by 2 bases and 3 bases, with 12 bases remaining between them. Germline V gene sequence: CDR1 SGHRS, CDR2 YFSETQ. This CDR3 has 14 amino acids. CDR3 loop: CASSFRGNYYEQYF. The DNA for the CDR3 is TGCGCCAGCAGCTTCAGGGGTAACTACTACGAGCAGTACTTC.

This clone was counted once. The DNA of the CDR3 is TGTGCCAGCAAGCTAACGGATGAAGCTTTCTTT. The encoded protein is CASKLTDEAFF. The chain links TRBV6-5 to TRBJ1-1; no clear D. This CDR3 region has 11 residues. CDR1 and CDR2 (germline): MNHEY, SVGAGI. Trimming stripped 7 bases from V and 7 bases from J, with 10 bases between.

The V call is TRBV11-2, the J call TRBJ2-7, with 8 bases that match TRBD1. The CDR3 covers 15 residues. Germline V lookup: CDR1 SGHAT, CDR2 FQNNGV. V lost 6 bases and J lost 3; bases outside the gene matches: 10. CDR3 sequence (DNA): TGTGCCAGCAGGCGCCCCGGGACAGGAAACTACGAGCAGTACTTC. Protein sequence: CASRRPGTGNYEQYF.

This clone appeared once. The chain uses TRBV6-5 and TRBJ2-1; D gene unclear. V was pared by 2 bases and J by 8 bases, with 16 bases between. Germline values: CDR1 MNHEY, CDR2 SVGAGI. This CDR3 is built from 15 residues. The DNA for the CDR3 is TGTGCCAGCAGTTACGGCTCCAATCCTCGCCATGAGCAGTTCTTC. Encoded protein: CASSYGSNPRHEQFF.

Here the CDR3 reads CAWSVVLAQYF. The DNA of the CDR3 is TGTGCCTGGAGTGTCGTACTCGCTCAGTACTTC. The chain is built from TRBV30 and TRBJ2-5; D remains unclear. Trimming shortened V by 0 bases and J by 11 bases, and 10 bases separated the two germline ends. Germline lookup yields CDR1 GTSNPN and CDR2 SVGIG (reference sequence). The CDR3 contains 11 residues.

This sequence joins TRBV6-1 and TRBJ2-7; D not resolved. Per the germline V gene, CDR1 is MNHNS and CDR2 is SASEGT. Trimming took off 2 bases at V and 7 bases at J, with 9 bases between the two ends. This CDR3 spans 12 amino acids. The chain's CDR3 is CASSEFALEQYF. Written as DNA, the CDR3 is TGTGCCAGCAGTGAATTTGCTCTTGAGCAGTACTTC.

Of note for this clone: The sample holds other DNA sequences that translate to the same CDR3. In DNA, the CDR3 is TGTGCCAGCAGTTTAGCCCGTGCGGGGGGCTACACCTTC. This codes for CASSLARAGGYTF. The chain combines TRBV12-3 or TRBV12-4 with TRBJ1-2; D ambiguous. The CDR3 loop spans 13 amino acids. V was cut by 0 bases and J by 8 bases, with 10 bases left in between.

The gene calls are TRBV10-1 and TRBJ2-3, with D perhaps TRBD1 or TRBD2 (6 bases each). The CDR3 contains 14 residues. V lost 3 bases to trimming and J lost 3 bases, with 10 bases between them. Germline V gene lookup returns CDR1 WNHNN and CDR2 SYGVQD (reference sequence). The CDR3, as DNA: TGCGCCAGCAGTGACGGGGGCTCGACAGATACGCAGTATTTT. Its translation: CASSDGGSTDTQYF.

The V call is TRBV7-8, the J call TRBJ2-7; no reliable D call. The CDR3 consists of 13 residues. V lost 1 base and J 6 bases, leaving 10 bases between the germline ends. The germline V gene encodes CDR1 SGHVS and CDR2 FQNEAQ. The CDR3 nucleotides read TGTGCCAGCAGCTTAGGTCCGTCGTCCGAGCAGTACTTC. Its translation is CASSLGPSSEQYF.

This chain connects TRBV27 to TRBJ2-1; D might be TRBD1 (5 bases). V lost 6 bases, J lost 3 bases, and 9 bases lay in between. The CDR3 runs to 13 residues. Germline V CDR1 and CDR2: MNHEY, SMNVEV (reference sequence). The chain's CDR3 is CASSLTDYNEQFF. The CDR3 DNA reads as TGTGCCAGCAGCTTGACAGACTACAATGAGCAGTTCTTC.

The V and J genes are TRBV12-5 and TRBJ2-1, with D hard to call. V lost 5 bases to trimming and J lost 0 bases, with 11 bases between them. Germline loops: CDR1 LGHNT, CDR2 FRNRAP. The CDR3 runs to 15 residues. The CDR3 nucleotides read TGTGCTAGTGGTCCGACCTTGAGCTCCTACAATGAGCAGTTCTTC. It encodes CASGPTLSSYNEQFF.

V gene TRBV6-1 combines with J gene TRBJ2-2, with 7 nucleotides matching TRBD1. J was trimmed by 0 bases and V by 1 base; bases with no gene match: 5. Germline assignment: CDR1 MNHNS and CDR2 SASEGT. CDR3 length: 17 amino acids. The CDR3 sequence is CASSEGQGFANTGELFF. CDR3 sequence (DNA): TGTGCCAGCAGTGAAGGACAGGGATTCGCGAACACCGGGGAGCTGTTTTTT.

The chain links TRBV4-2 to TRBJ2-3; TRBD2 aligns across 8 bases. Germline V gene lookup returns CDR1 LGHNA and CDR2 YNFKEQ. J lost 11 bases, V lost 5 bases, and 3 bases had no gene match. The CDR3 sequence is 11 residues long. The CDR3 loop is CASSIGGGQYF. In DNA form, the CDR3 reads TGTGCCAGCAGCATCGGGGGGGGGCAGTATTTT.